This T cell receptor (beta chain) was sequenced in a study of cytomegalovirus exposure and HLA in healthy donors (dated 2017 in TCRdb). Regarding the complete study: According to an earlier analysis of 587 of the donors, some 180 million T cells yielded 120 million or so unique TCR beta sequences and 250 to 350 Gb of sequence data. All discovery cohort repertoires had been generated on a single sequencing platform. To predict cytomegalovirus infection status, the study brought together high-throughput TCR immunosequencing, statistical association of individual TCRs with disease status, and machine learning. The study used immunosequencing to profile the T cell repertoires of several hundred subjects and linked those repertoires to cytomegalovirus serostatus. A later genetic analysis used genome-wide SNP genotypes for about 60% of the 666 donors, treating that subset as a discovery cohort. The number of typed donors differed by locus: roughly 620-640 for A, B, C, DRB1 and DQB1; 500 to 550 for DQA1; 606 for DPA1; and about 450 for DPB1. Roughly five DR-DQ haplotypes were handled as single units for association and clustering because linkage in the cohort was strong. In addition to the first cohort of approximately 670 subjects, a separate validation cohort of 120 different subjects was used. The later analysis used no new phenotypic data to find candidate immune exposures, relying instead on TCR beta sequences and their occurrence across donors. Among a few hundred genotyped donors of the cohort, an average of around 240,000 unique TCR beta nucleotide sequences were sequenced per donor, roughly 18% of them non-productive. The aim of the study was to test whether cataloging public T cell receptors could identify signatures of past pathogen exposure. An early release covering about 600 HLA-typed donors comprised roughly 300 gigabases of sequencing data and around 80 million unique TCR sequences. Of the 300 to 500 genotyped donors, approximately 81% were placed in the genetic ancestry cluster associated with self-reported Caucasian donors. A later analysis re-analyzed previously published TCR beta repertoires from 660 or so donors and added high-resolution HLA genotyping to study TCR occurrence patterns. Donor age, sex, ethnicity and CMV serostatus were compiled together with the repertoire data. To decide whether each TCR beta V gene segment behaved as functional or pseudogenic, an earlier analysis of nearly 600 of the donors relied on high-throughput TCR beta sequencing. HLA typing included class I and class II loci at four-digit resolution. Broad study findings and their caveats: In a later analysis, TCR association rates were found to vary across HLA loci, with the most associated TCRs seen for DRB1 alleles and the fewest for HLA-C alleles. Some IMGT-functional V segments, including TRBV6-2 and TRBV6-3, could not be told apart with the 87-base-pair reads, so those segments were excluded. Most TCR sequences were observed very rarely across donors, whereas some public TCRs were present in many individuals. Cytomegalovirus status was reported to be diagnosed by the classifier with high specificity and sensitivity in both the original and validation cohorts. Immune exposure information for the cohort was limited to CMV serostatus. In a later genetic analysis, a missense DCLRE1C variant was associated with V-gene and J-gene trimming of TCR beta chains, and the association was replicated in an independent cohort. A later genetic analysis reported fewer N-insertions in productive TCRs among donors in an Asian-associated ancestry cluster than the approximately 670-donor mean. A later analysis reported that several top co-occurrence clusters appeared linked to parvovirus B19, influenza, CMV and Epstein-Barr virus. Only TCR beta chains were sequenced in this cohort, and the absence of alpha or paired-chain data limited detectable features. A further reported finding was that TCR beta sequences accurately predicted the HLA-A and HLA-B alleles for most subjects in the first cohort. Because counts were too low, some 17 rarely observed V segments, including chromosome 9 orphons, were left out of the earlier analysis of some 600 of the donors. Because some donors lacked HLA typing at each locus, the association tests relied only on the typed subset. A cluster of highly shared sequence variants was judged likely to represent a technical artifact of the sequencing pipeline. In a later analysis, HLA-associated TCR beta chains showed more clonal expansion and lower generation probabilities than non-associated chains that were equally common. In vitro tests confirmed that a few of the cytomegalovirus-associated TCR beta chains recognize cytomegalovirus antigens. The study listed 150 to 200 TCR beta chains as associated with cytomegalovirus. Assigning TCR associations to individual alleles was difficult when HLA alleles, especially DR and DQ, strongly co-occurred. A later analysis found that most CMV-associated TCR beta chains appeared HLA-restricted, with HLA associations seemingly driven largely by CMV exposure. It was suggested by the authors that the approach could potentially be generalized to other disease states and immunological phenotypes. The presence/absence analyses assumed that sequencing depth was roughly uniform across donors, and that assumption may not be true. Correlated functional status among segregating V segments might be attributable to linkage disequilibrium, but an unknown experimental factor could not be ruled out. Broadly in line with IMGT annotations, most TCR beta V segments showed up in productive rearrangements about 87% or about 30% of the time in an earlier analysis of around 550 of the donors. In a later analysis, around 17,000 TCR beta sequences were associated with specific HLA alleles at a false discovery rate of 0.05.

Concerning this clone itself: Its cognate antigen has yet to be identified. The sample holds no much larger clone one base away, and base qualities are not on file.

V and J lose 3 bases and 2 bases, and a span of 10 bases separates them. From the cysteine through the phenylalanine, the CDR3 covers 15 amino acids. CDR3 DNA only is kept here, 45 bases in frame from base 1. CDR1 MNHEY and CDR2 SMNVEV are derived from the germline V gene (reference sequence). The cohort was made up of roughly 670 healthy bone marrow donors. All cohort members were sampled while nominally healthy, although unrecorded immune exposures were likely present. The donor was CMV seronegative and belonged to the group of 352 seronegative cohort members. A peripheral blood sample was collected from each donor, and TCR beta sequencing was performed on peripheral blood mononuclear cells. Genomic DNA was extracted from the blood cell samples with the Qiagen DNeasy Blood Extraction Kit. Preparation of the library involved the immunoSEQ multiplex PCR assay. The multiplex PCR relied on a mix of 60 forward primers for TCR Vbeta segments and 13 reverse primers for TCR Jbeta segments. A multiplex PCR assay on genomic DNA amplified the CDR3 region of rearranged TCR beta genes. Amplified TCR beta libraries were sequenced as 87-base-pair reads on the Illumina HiSeq System. The authors' analysis ran thus. In a later analysis, 70 million to 95 million unique TCR beta chains were counted across the 666 repertoires, and roughly 10 million of these chains were shared by at least two donors. Raw reads were error-corrected and collapsed into unique sequences with a nearest-neighbor algorithm that merged closely related sequences to remove PCR and sequencing errors. V, D and J gene segments were assigned by aligning CDR3 sequences to IMGT reference sequences. For a sequence to be retained, at least a six-nucleotide match to both a V gene segment and a J gene segment was required. Rearrangements were called productive when the CDR3 lacked stop codons and stayed in frame with V and J; all others were non-productive. Following IMGT convention, CDR3 was defined as the stretch from the second conserved V-encoded cysteine up to the conserved J-encoded phenylalanine. In an earlier analysis of around 540 of the donors, sequences lacking an unambiguous match to a single V gene segment were excluded. An earlier analysis of about 600 of the donors called V segments functional above 56.7% productive rearrangements and segregating when the between-donor standard deviation exceeded 5%. A statistical classification framework was built to diagnose cytomegalovirus status from the catalog of TCR beta chain sequences. V and J gene assignment, in a later analysis, came from comparing TCR nucleotide sequences with IMGT/GENE-DB human TR gene sequences. A later analysis assigned CDR3 sequences and most-parsimonious VDJ recombination scenarios with the TCRdist pipeline. In a later analysis, every TCR beta chain was defined by the combination of its CDR3 amino acid sequence and its V-gene family, and reads without a unique V-gene family were dropped. A later analysis removed 592 highly shared, low-generation-probability nucleotide sequences to deal with suspected cross-contamination and a sequencing artifact. In a later analysis, a clonal expansion index for each public chain was calculated from normalized within-repertoire ranks of inferred template counts. In a later analysis, generation probabilities were computed using a VDJ recombination model fitted to out-of-frame rearrangements, and the results were checked against IGoR. A later analysis scored TCR-TCR, TCR-HLA and TCR-CMV co-occurrence with hypergeometric tests, applying a repertoire-size bias correction to TCR pairs. A later analysis estimated false discovery rates by permuting HLA or CMV assignments 20 times. A later analysis grouped co-occurring TCRs with DBSCAN, adding TCRdist sequence similarity when clustering within HLA-allele-positive subsets. Repertoires with fewer than 30,000 or more than 120,000 public chains were left out of co-occurrence clustering, as were about five repertoires with anomalous nucleotide sharing. Imported from immuneACCESS, the table was reduced by TCRdb to in-frame sequences with V and J called. These copies leave out some clones; in studies compared against another copy, an unresolved V gene accounts for under half, and the cause of the remainder is not known. V, J and clone size are taken as reported in that table, and D and trimming were inferred from the DNA itself. Across this sample there are fewer than 250,000 clones, with around nine tenths seen only once. The ten largest clones capture approximately 1.7% of the sample.

Material for sequencing was PBMCs. The clonotype was recovered from a woman younger than 35 in good health and CMV-seronegative. The chain couples TRBV27 to TRBJ1-4; perhaps TRBD1 is the D gene, with 5 bases matching. The DNA sequence is as follows: TGTGCCAGCAGTTTGGGGCCTGAGACTAATGAAAAACTGTTTTTT. Its protein reads: CASSLGPETNEKLFF.